The source of this T cell receptor (beta chain) is a study of blood T cell repertoires in COVID-19. V lost 4 bases to trimming and J lost 3 bases, with 13 bases between them. The CDR3 contains 14 residues. Germline V gene lookup returns CDR1 GTSNPN and CDR2 SVGIG (reference sequence). In the authors' methods: Estimates of nucleated cell counts were drawn from the amplification of reference gene primers. This table comes from immunoSEQ multiplex PCR, and its TCRdb copy is limited to in-frame clones, with some not included. That table furnishes V, J and clone size, whereas the DNA furnished D and trimming. The sample shows fewer than 200,000 clones, approximately 85% of them seen only once. This clone has just one count.

This receptor was obtained from a man aged 55 to 69 who had recovered from COVID-19. This rearrangement joins TRBV30 to TRBJ1-3; the D gene is possibly TRBD1 (5 bases). The sequenced sample was peripheral blood. CDR3 residues: CAWNGGGGGNTIYF. The CDR3 region has the DNA TGTGCCTGGAACGGGGGGGGAGGTGGAAACACCATATATTTT.